A single sample is the source of the 25 T cell receptor beta chains below, sequenced in a study of T cell responses to AZD1222 COVID-19 vaccine. Produced via immunoSEQ multiplex PCR; TCRdb's table is partial and in-frame only. The sample carries approximately 140,000 clones, approximately 90% recorded once. The source material was peripheral blood, sampled on day 0 of AZD1222 vaccination. The receptor source for this set is an adult in good health.

The V gene is TRBV6-2 or TRBV6-3, the J gene TRBJ1-5, with D maybe TRBD1 (5 bases). The V end lost 4 bases, the J end lost 4 bases, and 14 bases lay between the germline ends. The CDR3 is 15 amino acids. The V gene's germline CDR1 is MNHEY and CDR2 SVGEGT. CDR3 amino acids: CASSFWQGGNQPQHF. The CDR3 DNA reads TGTGCCAGCAGTTTCTGGCAGGGCGGGAATCAGCCCCAGCATTTT.

The CDR3 sequence is CASSYSFGDANQPQHF. CDR3 DNA sequence: TGTGCCAGCAGTTACTCGTTTGGGGATGCCAATCAGCCCCAGCATTTT. The genes are TRBV6-5 and TRBJ1-5; no clear D. V dropped 0 bases and J dropped 3 bases, with 12 bases sitting between them. Germline V gene data show CDR1 as MNHEY and CDR2 as SVGAGI. The CDR3 has 16 amino acids.

The genes are TRBV5-1 and TRBJ1-2, with D tentatively TRBD1 (5 bases). CDR1 is SGHRS, CDR2 YFSETQ, per germline. The CDR3 is 13 amino acids. With 5 bases removed from V and 2 bases from J, the gap between germline ends came to 10 bases. This chain's CDR3 is CASRTDLNYGYTF. The CDR3 nucleotides are TGCGCCAGCAGGACAGACCTAAACTATGGCTACACCTTC.

The J gene is TRBJ2-1, the V gene TRBV27; 11 bases are a match to TRBD2. The V gene's germline CDR1 is MNHEY and CDR2 SMNVEV (reference sequence). The J segment lost 4 bases and the V segment lost 5 bases, leaving 4 bases of the junction unmatched. This CDR3 is built from 15 residues. CDR3 bases: TGTGCCAGCAGTCCCGGGACTAGCGGATACAATGAGCAGTTCTTC. Encoded protein: CASSPGTSGYNEQFF.

J is TRBJ1-5 and V is TRBV28; D not resolved. The CDR3 covers 13 residues. V was clipped by 7 bases and J by 0 bases, with 7 bases between them. Germline CDR1 and CDR2: MDHEN and SYDVKM. CDR3 protein: CASTPLSNQPQHF. CDR3 coding DNA: TGTGCCAGCACTCCCCTTAGCAATCAGCCCCAGCATTTT.

This rearrangement joins TRBV6-2 or TRBV6-3 to TRBJ2-2; TRBD2 might be the D (6 bases). V lost 2 bases to trimming and J lost 5 bases, with 18 bases between them. Germline V gene sequence: CDR1 MNHEY, CDR2 SVGEGT. The CDR3 extends over 17 amino acids. CDR3 amino acids: CASSYVGEAGITGELFF. The CDR3 region has the DNA TGTGCCAGCAGTTACGTAGGGGAGGCCGGGATTACCGGGGAGCTGTTTTTT.

The CDR3 sequence is CASSQDGLARRRGTQYF. In DNA, the CDR3 is TGTGCCAGCAGCCAAGATGGGCTAGCCCGCCGACGGGGTACGCAGTATTTT. The chain has TRBV3-1 (or the pseudogene TRBV3-2) and TRBJ2-3, with D tentatively TRBD2 (5 bases). Germline V gene sequence: CDR1 LGHDT, CDR2 YNNKEL (reference sequence). Deletions cut 0 bases from V and 8 bases from J, with 21 bases between. This CDR3 has 17 amino acids.

This clone was counted once. The V and J genes are TRBV7-6 and TRBJ2-2; TRBD1 matches at 9 bases. This CDR3 has 17 amino acids. From germline, CDR1 is SGHVS and CDR2 FNYEAQ. The V gene end was trimmed by 5 bases and the J gene end by 7 bases; junction bases not matched to a gene: 14. CDR3 coding DNA: TGTGCCAGCAGCCCTACAACAGGGGGCCAGGGGGTCGGGGAGCTGTTTTTT. Its translation: CASSPTTGGQGVGELFF.

This chain uses TRBV25-1 with TRBJ2-2; the D call may be TRBD1 or TRBD2 (5 bases each). CDR1 and CDR2 from the germline V gene are MGHDK and SYGVNS. This CDR3 has 14 amino acids. The V and J ends lost 6 bases and 4 bases respectively, with 12 bases between them. DNA of the CDR3: TGTGCCAGCAGAGGGGCAGGGAGCACCGGGGAGCTGTTTTTT. This codes for CASRGAGSTGELFF.

The chain carries TRBV27 and TRBJ2-7; D gene unclear. Germline V gene lookup returns CDR1 MNHEY and CDR2 SMNVEV (reference sequence). Trimming removed 4 bases from V and 1 base from J, with 5 bases in between. CDR3 size: 12 residues. CDR3 region: CASSSQSYEQYF. The DNA for the CDR3 is TGTGCCAGCAGTTCCCAGTCCTACGAGCAGTACTTC.

The gene calls are TRBV27 and TRBJ2-1; D not resolved. The germline gives CDR1 MNHEY, CDR2 SMNVEV (reference sequence). V lost 2 bases and J lost 3, with 11 bases in between. This CDR3 region has 15 residues. This CDR3 reads CASSLGVPLYNEQFF. The DNA of the CDR3 is TGTGCCAGCAGTTTAGGGGTCCCCCTCTACAATGAGCAGTTCTTC.

The chain is built from TRBV4-1 and TRBJ2-5, with a tentative D call TRBD2 (6 bases). Germline CDR1 MGHRA, CDR2 YSYEKL. The CDR3 has 14 residues. Between the trimmed V and J ends, which lost 0 bases and 4 bases, there was a span of 9 bases. The DNA of the CDR3 is TGCGCCAGCAGCCAAGACGGGGGTGGAGAGACCCAGTACTTC. This sequence encodes CASSQDGGGETQYF.

The genes are TRBV15 and TRBJ2-7, with a tentative D call TRBD2 (5 bases). V lost 0 bases and J lost 6, with 18 bases in between. There are 16 residues in the CDR3. The V gene's germline CDR1 is LNHNV and CDR2 YYDKDF (reference sequence). The CDR3 coding sequence is TGTGCCACCAGCAGAGAGGTGGGAGTATCTTTTGGCGAGCAGTACTTC. Translated, it gives CATSREVGVSFGEQYF.

This chain uses TRBV7-2 with TRBJ1-1; D ambiguous. CDR1 SGHTA and CDR2 FQGNSA come from the germline V gene. V lost 2 bases, J lost 4 bases, and 11 bases lay in between. CDR3 size: 14 residues. CDR3 region: CASSLHQISTEAFF. The CDR3 DNA sequence: TGTGCCAGCAGCTTACATCAGATAAGCACTGAAGCTTTCTTT.

The chain uses TRBV11-3 and TRBJ2-4; a possible D gene is TRBD2 (6 bases). CDR1 is SGHNT and CDR2 is YENEEA in the germline V gene. Trimming left V 5 bases short and J 1 base short, with 18 bases between. CDR3 length: 17 residues. CDR3 region: CASSPRVSGRAKNIQYF. The CDR3 DNA follows: TGTGCCAGCAGCCCAAGGGTCAGTGGGAGGGCCAAAAACATTCAGTACTTC.

This chain links TRBV3-1 (or the pseudogene TRBV3-2) with TRBJ2-7, with D perhaps matching TRBD1 (5 bases). Looked up from germline, CDR1 is LGHDT and CDR2 is YNNKEL (reference sequence). The CDR3 loop spans 18 amino acids. Trimming took 6 bases from V and 3 from J, leaving 27 bases between them. CDR3 DNA: TGTGCCAGCAGGGATTCCCGGGTCGGTAACGGACACCTCTACGAGCAGTACTTC. Its translation: CASRDSRVGNGHLYEQYF.

This clone is a singleton in its sample. This rearrangement joins TRBV29-1 to TRBJ1-1, with D maybe TRBD1 (5 bases). The CDR3 length is 13 residues. Trimming took off 7 bases at V and 6 bases at J, with 18 bases between the two ends. Per the germline V gene, CDR1 is SQVTM and CDR2 is ANQGSEA. CDR3 DNA: TGCAGCGGATGGGGGACGGGGGTCCCTGAAGCTTTCTTT. Translated, it gives CSGWGTGVPEAFF.

This clone was found once. This chain connects TRBV11-1 to TRBJ1-1; 7 nucleotides agree with TRBD1. CDR1 and CDR2 (germline): SGHAT, FQDESV (reference sequence). This CDR3 contains 13 residues. The J segment lost 7 bases and the V segment lost 5 bases, leaving 7 bases of the junction unmatched. CDR3 in DNA: TGTGCCAGCAGCCTCCGGCAGGGGGGTGAAGCTTTCTTT. Translating gives CASSLRQGGEAFF.

The rearrangement uses TRBV29-1 and TRBJ1-1, with D uncertain. The CDR3 sequence is 12 residues long. Germline CDR1 is SQVTM and CDR2 is ANQGSEA. Trimming took 6 bases from V and 4 from J, leaving 12 bases between them. CDR3 in DNA: TGCAGCGTCAATAGGATGGGCACTGAAGCTTTCTTT. This codes for CSVNRMGTEAFF.

The chain has TRBV12-3 or TRBV12-4 and TRBJ2-5; TRBD1 is a possible D gene (6 bases). Trimming took off 2 bases at V and 4 bases at J, with 8 bases between the two ends. The CDR3 runs 13 residues. CDR3 in amino acids: CASSLNRVETQYF. The CDR3 region has the DNA TGTGCCAGCAGTTTAAACAGGGTAGAGACCCAGTACTTC.

The chain uses TRBV11-3 and TRBJ1-4; D might be TRBD1 (6 bases). This CDR3 is 16 amino acids long. The germline gives CDR1 SGHNT, CDR2 YENEEA. Trimming removed 4 bases at V and 8 bases at J, with 20 bases between. This CDR3 reads CASSSRTEGWKEKLFF. The CDR3 DNA is TGTGCCAGCAGCTCACGGACAGAGGGTTGGAAAGAAAAACTGTTTTTT. Full variable domain (outside the CDR3, taken from reference TRBV11-3 and TRBJ1-4): EAGVVQSPRYKIIEKKQPVAFWCNPISGHNTLYWYLQNLGQGPELLIRYENEEAVDDSQLPKDRFSAERLKGVDSTLKIQPAELGDSAVYLCASSSRTEGWKEKLFFGSGTQLSVL.

The J gene is TRBJ2-2, the V gene TRBV6-4, with TRBD2 identical over 7 bases. The ends lost 1 base at V and 2 bases at J; junction bases unmatched: 4. The CDR3 sequence is 16 residues long. Germline loops: CDR1 MRHNA, CDR2 SNTAGT. The CDR3 spells CASSDWASGNTGELFF. The CDR3 DNA follows: TGTGCCAGCAGTGACTGGGCTAGCGGTAACACCGGGGAGCTGTTTTTT.

This clone was observed once. The chain carries TRBV4-2 and TRBJ2-1, with 8 bases matching TRBD2. Trimming took 1 base from V and 0 from J; bases not matched to a gene: 8. The germline CDR1 and CDR2 sequences are LGHNA and YNFKEQ. CDR3 size: 18 residues. The CDR3 sequence is CASSQARTSGLSYNEQFF. As DNA, the CDR3 is TGTGCCAGCAGCCAAGCGAGAACTAGCGGTCTCTCCTACAATGAGCAGTTCTTC.

The V call is TRBV27, the J call TRBJ2-5; D remains unclear. The CDR3 is 15 amino acids. V lost 3 bases and J 2 bases, leaving 13 bases between the germline ends. From germline, CDR1 is MNHEY and CDR2 SMNVEV (reference sequence). The CDR3 nucleotides read TGTGCCAGCAGTTTTTTCGCAGGTGGGCAAGAGACCCAGTACTTC. It encodes CASSFFAGGQETQYF.

The chain recombines TRBV4-1 with TRBJ2-1; D perhaps matches TRBD2 (5 bases). Trimming removed 0 bases at V and 0 bases at J, with 15 bases between. This CDR3 has 18 residues. The germline gives CDR1 MGHRA, CDR2 YSYEKL. The CDR3 protein is CASSQELGSVSSYNEQFF. The CDR3 DNA is TGCGCCAGCAGCCAAGAACTTGGGAGTGTAAGCTCCTACAATGAGCAGTTCTTC.